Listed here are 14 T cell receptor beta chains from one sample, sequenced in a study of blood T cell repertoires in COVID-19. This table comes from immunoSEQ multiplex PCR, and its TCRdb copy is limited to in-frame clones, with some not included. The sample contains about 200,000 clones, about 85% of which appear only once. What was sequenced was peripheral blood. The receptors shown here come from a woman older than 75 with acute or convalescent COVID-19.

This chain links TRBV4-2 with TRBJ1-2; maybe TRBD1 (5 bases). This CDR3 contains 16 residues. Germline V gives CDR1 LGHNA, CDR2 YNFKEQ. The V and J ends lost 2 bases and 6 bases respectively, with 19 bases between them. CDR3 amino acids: CASSQNRLRELHGYTF. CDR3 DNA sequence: TGTGCCAGCAGCCAAAACCGACTCAGGGAATTACATGGCTACACCTTC.

CDR3 nucleotide sequence: TGTGCCAGCAGCTTCTTTCCGGACAGGGGGATCTACAATGAGCAGTTCTTC. This encodes CASSFFPDRGIYNEQFF. The V and J genes are TRBV7-9 and TRBJ2-1, with TRBD1 matching 10 bases. The trim removed 3 bases at V and 3 bases at J, leaving 8 bases unmatched. CDR1 SEHNR and CDR2 FQNEAQ come from the germline V gene (reference sequence). This CDR3 comprises 17 residues.

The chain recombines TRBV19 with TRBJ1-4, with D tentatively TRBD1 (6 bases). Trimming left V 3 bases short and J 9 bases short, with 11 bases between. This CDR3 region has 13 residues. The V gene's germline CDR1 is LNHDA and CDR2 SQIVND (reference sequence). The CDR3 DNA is TGTGCCAGTAGTATGAGACAGGACCAAAAACTGTTTTTT. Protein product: CASSMRQDQKLFF.

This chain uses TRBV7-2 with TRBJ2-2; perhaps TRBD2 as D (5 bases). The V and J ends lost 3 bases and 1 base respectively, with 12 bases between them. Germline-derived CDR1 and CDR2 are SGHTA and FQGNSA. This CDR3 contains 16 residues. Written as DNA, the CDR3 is TGTGCCAGCAGCTTCTTCGGAGGTCAGAACACCGGGGAGCTGTTTTTT. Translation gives CASSFFGGQNTGELFF.

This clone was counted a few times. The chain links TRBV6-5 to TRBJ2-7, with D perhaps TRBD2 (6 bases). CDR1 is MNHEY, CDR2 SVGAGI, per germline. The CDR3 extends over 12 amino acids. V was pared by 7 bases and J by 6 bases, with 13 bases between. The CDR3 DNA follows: TGTGCCAGCAATCGGGGTAGCGGCGAGCAGTACTTC. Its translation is CASNRGSGEQYF.

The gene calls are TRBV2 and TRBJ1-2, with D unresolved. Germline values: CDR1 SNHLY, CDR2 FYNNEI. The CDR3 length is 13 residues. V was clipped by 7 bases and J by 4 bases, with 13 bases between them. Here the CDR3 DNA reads TGTGCCAGCATATTATCCACTTCCTATGGCTACACCTTC. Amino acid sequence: CASILSTSYGYTF.

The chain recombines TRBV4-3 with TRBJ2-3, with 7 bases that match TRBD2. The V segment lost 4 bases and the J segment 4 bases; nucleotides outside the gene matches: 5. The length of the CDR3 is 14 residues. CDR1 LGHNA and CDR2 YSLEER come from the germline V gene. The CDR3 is CASSLGGRADTQYF. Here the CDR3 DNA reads TGCGCCAGCAGCCTGGGAGGGCGGGCAGATACGCAGTATTTT.

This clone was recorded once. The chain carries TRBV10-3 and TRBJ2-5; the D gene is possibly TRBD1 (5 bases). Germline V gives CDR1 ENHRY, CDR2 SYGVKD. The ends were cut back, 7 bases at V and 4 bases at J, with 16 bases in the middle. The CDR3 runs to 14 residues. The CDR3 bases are TGTGCCATCAAAGGTTCTTCGCAGGGAGAGACCCAGTACTTC. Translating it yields CAIKGSSQGETQYF.

Here the CDR3 DNA reads TGTGCCAGCACCCCGAGGGCCGGGGAGCTGTTTTTT. Translating it yields CASTPRAGELFF. The rearrangement links TRBV21-1 to TRBJ2-2; the table's D call, TRBD2, has no DNA check behind it. TRBV21-1 is a known pseudogene. The length of the CDR3 is 12 residues.

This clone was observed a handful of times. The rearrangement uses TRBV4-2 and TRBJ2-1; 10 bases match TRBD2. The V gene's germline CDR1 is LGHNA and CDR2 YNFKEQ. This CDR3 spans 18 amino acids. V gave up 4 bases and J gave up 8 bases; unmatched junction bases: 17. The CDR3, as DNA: TGTGCCAGCAGCCCCCACCCCCTAGCGGGAGAGTTGGTCTATGAGCAGTTCTTC. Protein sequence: CASSPHPLAGELVYEQFF.

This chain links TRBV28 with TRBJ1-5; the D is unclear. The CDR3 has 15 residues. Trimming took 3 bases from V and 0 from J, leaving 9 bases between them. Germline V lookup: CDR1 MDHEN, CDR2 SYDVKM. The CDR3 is CASSLPWLSNQPQHF. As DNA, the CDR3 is TGTGCCAGCAGTTTGCCCTGGCTTAGCAATCAGCCCCAGCATTTT.

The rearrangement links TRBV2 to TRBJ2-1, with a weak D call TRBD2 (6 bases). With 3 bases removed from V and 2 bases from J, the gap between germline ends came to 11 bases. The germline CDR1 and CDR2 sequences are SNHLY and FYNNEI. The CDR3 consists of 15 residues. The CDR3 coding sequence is TGTGCCAGCAGTGAGGAACGGACTACCTACAATGAGCAGTTCTTC. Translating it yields CASSEERTTYNEQFF.

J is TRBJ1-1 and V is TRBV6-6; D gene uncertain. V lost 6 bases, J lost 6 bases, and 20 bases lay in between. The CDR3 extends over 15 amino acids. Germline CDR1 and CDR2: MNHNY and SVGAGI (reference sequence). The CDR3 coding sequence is TGTGCCAGCAGACCGAACACGGCGCAGGTGGCTGAAGCTTTCTTT. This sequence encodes CASRPNTAQVAEAFF.

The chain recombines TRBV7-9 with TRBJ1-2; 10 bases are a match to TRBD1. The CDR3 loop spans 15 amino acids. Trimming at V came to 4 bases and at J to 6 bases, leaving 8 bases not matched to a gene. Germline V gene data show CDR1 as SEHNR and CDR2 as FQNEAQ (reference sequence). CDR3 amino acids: CASSSRLGQGDGYTF. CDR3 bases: TGTGCCAGCAGCTCCAGACTTGGACAGGGGGATGGCTACACCTTC.